This is a list of T cell receptor beta chains from one sample in a study of cytomegalovirus exposure and HLA in healthy donors. The data were produced by immunoSEQ multiplex PCR, yet TCRdb's version contains in-frame clones alone and is incomplete. This sample has around 140,000 clones, with around four fifths found just once. The source material was PBMCs. All receptors come from a man aged 40-50 years in good health and CMV-seronegative. Both conserved end residues are trimmed from each CDR3.

v_call,j_call,cdr3_aa
TRBV7-8,TRBJ2-7,ASSLAGGYEQY
TRBV7-8,TRBJ2-1,ASSFSDEQF
TRBV7-9,TRBJ2-5,ASSLASGSLETQY
TRBV5-4,TRBJ2-7,ASSCTRGFQAPSYEQY
TRBV29-1,TRBJ1-3,SVEGQFGNTIY
TRBV5-1,TRBJ2-7,ASSLGGTYEQY
TRBV2,TRBJ2-2,ASSPPRSSGNTGELF
TRBV7-2,TRBJ1-5,ASSINRGENQPQH
TRBV27,TRBJ2-1,ATGQGSYNEQF
TRBV27,TRBJ2-7,ASSLGQLNEQY
TRBV7-3,TRBJ1-1,ASSLTSGGNTEAF
TRBV7-2,TRBJ1-6,ASRSGRNSPLH
TRBV5-6,TRBJ2-7,ASSSEVKSSTHEQY
TRBV27,TRBJ1-2,ASTPRAGEHYGYT
TRBV7-3,TRBJ2-3,ASSTGLAWTDTQY
TRBV10-2,TRBJ2-2,AGKDRSNTGELF
TRBV6-6,TRBJ1-1,ASSQFGGLQAF
TRBV6-6,TRBJ2-7,ASTLDRERSEQY
TRBV27,TRBJ2-7,ASGQLADYEQY
TRBV29-1,TRBJ2-1,SVEKGRSYNEQF
TRBV2,TRBJ2-7,ASSEMAGGAGQY
TRBV5-4,TRBJ2-1,ASSDRSYNEQF
TRBV9,TRBJ2-1,ASSVGFKTAYNEQF
TRBV7-9,TRBJ2-3,ASSGTGVTDTQY
TRBV4-3,TRBJ2-3,ASSQDRLRSLTDTQY
TRBV7-9,TRBJ2-7,SSSPRSRWEQY
TRBV28,TRBJ1-5,ASMGPQGLRQPQH
TRBV9,TRBJ1-6,ASSETGYGTTPLH
TRBV4-1,TRBJ2-3,ASSQDRALAGGRDTQY
TRBV14,TRBJ2-1,ASNQVTYNEQF
TRBV2,TRBJ2-7,AGRTEAYEQY
TRBV11-2,TRBJ2-1,ASSGKGLAADYNEQF
TRBV7-6,TRBJ2-1,ASSLAPDYTSSYNEQF
TRBV7-3,TRBJ2-7,ASSIKLTGGGEQY
TRBV6-6,-,ASSPSYEQY
TRBV11-3,TRBJ2-5,ASSLRDSKETQY
TRBV6-1,TRBJ2-5,ASSVGRGEQETQY
TRBV29-1,TRBJ2-2,SVVLAGGGELF
TRBV6-6,TRBJ2-3,ASSYGGAGETDTQY
TRBV4-1,TRBJ2-7,ASSQGTGNYEQY
TRBV25-1,TRBJ2-3,ASSESLATDTQY
TRBV5-1,TRBJ2-6,ASSYYTGANVLT
TRBV5-1,TRBJ2-5,ASSLATSGLLRETQY
TRBV19,TRBJ1-2,ASTLTGGSGYT
TRBV2,TRBJ2-3,ASAGGRMVADTQY
TRBV7-9,TRBJ2-7,ASSLIRSYYEQY
TRBV5-1,TRBJ2-1,ASSLNTGSDSNEQF
TRBV28,TRBJ1-5,ASSVYRTYNQPQH
TRBV5-8,TRBJ1-1,ASSLGRTTEAF
TRBV5-6,TRBJ2-1,ASSALAGGSYNEQF
TRBV5-6,TRBJ2-5,ASSIRTSVGETQY
TRBV4-3,TRBJ2-3,ASSQDRGQTDTQY
TRBV7-9,TRBJ2-3,SSSSQGPLGTDTQY
TRBV29-1,TRBJ2-7,SVEERDRDFEQY
TRBV13,TRBJ1-6,ASSPSGGTLH
TRBV10-3,TRBJ2-3,AIRISTGITDTQY
TRBV25-1,TRBJ2-2,ASSDPTSRRTGELF
TRBV11-2,TRBJ1-2,ASSLWETGLGNYGYT
TRBV11-2,TRBJ2-7,ASSNGGPYEQY